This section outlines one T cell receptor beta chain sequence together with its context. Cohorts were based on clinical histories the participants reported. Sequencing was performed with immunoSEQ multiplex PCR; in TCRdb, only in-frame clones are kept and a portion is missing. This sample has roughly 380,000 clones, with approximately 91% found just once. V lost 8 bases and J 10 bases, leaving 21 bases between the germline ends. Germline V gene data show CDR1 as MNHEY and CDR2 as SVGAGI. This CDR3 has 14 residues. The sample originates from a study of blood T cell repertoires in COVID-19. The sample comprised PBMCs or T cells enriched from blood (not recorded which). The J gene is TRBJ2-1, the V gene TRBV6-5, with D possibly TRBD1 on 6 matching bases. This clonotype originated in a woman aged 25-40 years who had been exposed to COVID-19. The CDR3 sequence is CASSHRDTFIEQFF. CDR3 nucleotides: TGTGCCAGCTCACACCGGGACACCTTCATAGAGCAGTTCTTC.